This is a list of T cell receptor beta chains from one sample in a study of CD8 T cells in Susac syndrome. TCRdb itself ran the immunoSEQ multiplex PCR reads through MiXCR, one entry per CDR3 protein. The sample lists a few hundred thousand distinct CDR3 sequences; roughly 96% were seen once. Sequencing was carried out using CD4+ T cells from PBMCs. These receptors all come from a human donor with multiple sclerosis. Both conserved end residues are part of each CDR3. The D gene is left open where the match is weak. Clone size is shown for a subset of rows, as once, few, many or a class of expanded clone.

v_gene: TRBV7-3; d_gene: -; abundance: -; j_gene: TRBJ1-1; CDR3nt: TGTGCCAGCAGCCCGGGACCCCTGAACACTGAAGCTTTCTTT; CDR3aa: CASSPGPLNTEAFF
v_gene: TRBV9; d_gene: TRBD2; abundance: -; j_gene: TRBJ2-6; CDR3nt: TGTGCCAGCACAGCGGGAGTGCTCGGGGCCAACGTCCTGACTTTC; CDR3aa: CASTAGVLGANVLTF
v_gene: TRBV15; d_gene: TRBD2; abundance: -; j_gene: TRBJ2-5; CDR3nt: TGTGCCACCAGCAGAGCTGGCGGGGAGGGAAAGACCCAGTACTTC; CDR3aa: CATSRAGGEGKTQYF
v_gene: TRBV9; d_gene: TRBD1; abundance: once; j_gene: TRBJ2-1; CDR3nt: TGTGCCAGTACCCCGCGGACAGGGCCCAATGAGCAGTTCTTC; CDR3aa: CASTPRTGPNEQFF
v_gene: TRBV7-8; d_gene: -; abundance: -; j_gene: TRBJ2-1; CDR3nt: TGTGCCAGCAGCTACCTTCGACAGTACAATGAGCAGTTCTTC; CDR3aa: CASSYLRQYNEQFF
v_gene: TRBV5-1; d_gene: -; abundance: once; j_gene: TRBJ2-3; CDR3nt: TGCGCCAGCAGCTTGGCCGACTACACAGATACGCAGTATTTT; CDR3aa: CASSLADYTDTQYF
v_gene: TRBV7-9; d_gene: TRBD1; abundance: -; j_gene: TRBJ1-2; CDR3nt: TGTGCCAGCAGCCGGACAGGGATAATCTATGGCTACACCTTC; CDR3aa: CASSRTGIIYGYTF
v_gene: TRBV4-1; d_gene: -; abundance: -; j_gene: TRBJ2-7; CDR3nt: TGCGCCAGCAGCCACCCCACGGATGGGTCGAAAGTCCACGAGCAGTACTTC; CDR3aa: CASSHPTDGSKVHEQYF
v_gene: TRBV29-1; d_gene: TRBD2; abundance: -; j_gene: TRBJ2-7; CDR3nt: TGCAGCACCAGGCTAGCGGGTTCCGAGCAGTACTTC; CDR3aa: CSTRLAGSEQYF
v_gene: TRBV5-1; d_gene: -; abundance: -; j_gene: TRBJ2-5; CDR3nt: TGCGCCAGCAGCTTGGCTTCGTATATCGAGACCCAGTACTTC; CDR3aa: CASSLASYIETQYF
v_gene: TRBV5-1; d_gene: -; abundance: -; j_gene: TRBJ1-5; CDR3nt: TGCGCCAGCACCAATCGGCCAGGTGATCAGCCCCAGCATTTT; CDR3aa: CASTNRPGDQPQHF
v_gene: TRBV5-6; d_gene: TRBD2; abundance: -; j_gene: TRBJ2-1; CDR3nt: TGTGCCAGCACCGGGGGACTAGCAAACTACAATGAGCAGTTCTTC; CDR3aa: CASTGGLANYNEQFF
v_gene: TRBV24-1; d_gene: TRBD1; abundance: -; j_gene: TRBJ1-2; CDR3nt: TGTGCCACCAGTGATCGGGGACAGGGAGGCGGCTATGGCTACACCTTC; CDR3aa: CATSDRGQGGGYGYTF
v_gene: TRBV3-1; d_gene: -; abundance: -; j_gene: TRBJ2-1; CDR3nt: TGTGCCAGCAGTTTAACGGTGACAGAGCAGTTCTTC; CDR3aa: CASSLTVTEQFF
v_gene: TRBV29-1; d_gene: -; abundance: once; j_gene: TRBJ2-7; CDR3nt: TGCAGCGGCCTAGAGGCCAGCGGCTACGAGCAGTACTTC; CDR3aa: CSGLEASGYEQYF
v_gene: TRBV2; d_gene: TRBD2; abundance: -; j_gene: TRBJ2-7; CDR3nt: TGTGCCAGCAGTCGGGAGGGCCCCTTTGGAGAGCAGTACTTC; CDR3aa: CASSREGPFGEQYF
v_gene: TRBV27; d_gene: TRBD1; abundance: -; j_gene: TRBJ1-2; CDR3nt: TGTGCCAGCAGTTTAAGCCGAGGCCCGACAGGGCGATACTATGGCTACACCTTC; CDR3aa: CASSLSRGPTGRYYGYTF
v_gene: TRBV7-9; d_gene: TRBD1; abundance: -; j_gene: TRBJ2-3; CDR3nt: TGTGCCAGCAGGACAGGGGGCGTCGGGACGAGGAAGACAGATACGCAGTATTTT; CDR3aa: CASRTGGVGTRKTDTQYF
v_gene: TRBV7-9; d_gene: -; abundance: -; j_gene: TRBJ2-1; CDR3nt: TGTGCCAGCAGCTTAAAGGCAGAGGGGCCCAATGAGCAGTTCTTC; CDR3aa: CASSLKAEGPNEQFF
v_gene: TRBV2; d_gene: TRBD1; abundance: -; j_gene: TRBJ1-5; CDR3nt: TGTGCCAGCAGTGCTACAGGGGGCCGGGGCAATCAGCCCCAGCATTTT; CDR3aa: CASSATGGRGNQPQHF
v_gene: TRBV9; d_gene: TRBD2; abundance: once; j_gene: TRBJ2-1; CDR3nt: TGTGCCAGCAGCAAAAGGACTAGCGGGGATGGCGAGCAGTTCTTC; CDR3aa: CASSKRTSGDGEQFF
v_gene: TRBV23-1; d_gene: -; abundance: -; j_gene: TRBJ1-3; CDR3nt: TGCGCCAGCAGTCAACGGGGTTATGGAAACACCATATATTTT; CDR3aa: CASSQRGYGNTIYF
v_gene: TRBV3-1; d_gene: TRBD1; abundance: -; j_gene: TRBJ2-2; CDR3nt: TGTGCCAGCAGCCAGTCTTCAGGGGGCGGGGAGCTGTTTTTT; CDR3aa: CASSQSSGGGELFF
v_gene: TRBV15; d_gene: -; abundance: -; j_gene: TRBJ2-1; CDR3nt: TGTGCCACCAGCAGAGTTAAGGTTACGTACAATGAGCAGTTCTTC; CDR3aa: CATSRVKVTYNEQFF
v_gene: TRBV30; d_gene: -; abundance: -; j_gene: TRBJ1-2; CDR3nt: TGTGCCTGGAGGATGGGGGGGGTCAGCTATGGCTACACCTTC; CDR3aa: CAWRMGGVSYGYTF
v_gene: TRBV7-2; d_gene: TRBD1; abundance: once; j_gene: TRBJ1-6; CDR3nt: TGTGCCAGCAGCCAAGGGACAGCCAATTCACCCCTCCACTTT; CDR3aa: CASSQGTANSPLHF
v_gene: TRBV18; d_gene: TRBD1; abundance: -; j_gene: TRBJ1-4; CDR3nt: TGTGCCAGCTCACAACTTGGGACAGGGCGCGAAAAACTGTTTTTT; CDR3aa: CASSQLGTGREKLFF
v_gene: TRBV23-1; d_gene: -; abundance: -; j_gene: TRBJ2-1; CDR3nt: TGCGCCAGCAGTCAATTCTCTGCGGGGCCAGCCTACAATGAGCAGTTCTTC; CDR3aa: CASSQFSAGPAYNEQFF
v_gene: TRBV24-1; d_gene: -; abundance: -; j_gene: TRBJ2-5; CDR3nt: TGTGCCACCAGTGATGAAGAGACCCAGTACTTC; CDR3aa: CATSDEETQYF